The 23 T cell receptor beta chains given below trace back to one sample, sequenced in a study of CD8+ T cells in alopecia areata. Treatment noted: oral pan-JAK inhibitor, 5-10 mg twice daily. cDNA reverse transcribed from extracted RNA served as the sequencing template. The method was immunoSEQ multiplex PCR; TCRdb's version includes in-frame clones alone and lacks a portion of them. Here the sample spans 200,000 to 250,000 clones, under 40% being singletons. Sample: CD4+ T cells sorted from blood, taken between weeks 30 and 35, from a patient treated with tofacitinib. The origin of the receptors is a human donor with alopecia areata.

This clone was detected a few times. The rearrangement links TRBV29-1 to TRBJ1-4, with 8 bases matching TRBD1. Germline assignment: CDR1 SQVTM and CDR2 ANQGSEA. The CDR3 has 12 residues. Germline trimming cut 4 bases from V and 8 bases from J; bases unmatched to any gene: 3. The CDR3 is CSVAGGEEKLFF. CDR3 coding DNA: TGCAGCGTTGCAGGGGGCGAGGAAAAACTGTTTTTT.

The chain carries TRBV5-4 and TRBJ2-1; D gene ambiguous. CDR3 length: 12 residues. Germline V gene sequence: CDR1 SGHNT, CDR2 YYREEE (reference sequence). Trimming left V 4 bases short and J 7 bases short, with 9 bases between. In DNA, the CDR3 is TGTGCCAGCAGCCCGACCAGAAATGAGCAGTTCTTC. Its protein is CASSPTRNEQFF.

The V gene is TRBV6-1, the J gene TRBJ1-5, with D possibly matching TRBD1 (5 bases). Looked up from germline, CDR1 is MNHNS and CDR2 is SASEGT. The length of the CDR3 is 14 residues. V gave up 3 bases and J gave up 7 bases, with 13 bases separating them. CDR3: CASSEGVGGQPQHF. The CDR3 DNA reads TGTGCCAGCAGTGAGGGGGTAGGTGGCCAGCCCCAGCATTTT.

The CDR3 loop is CASSLGWGYRNQPQHF. In DNA, the CDR3 is TGTGCCAGCAGCTTGGGCTGGGGGTATCGCAATCAGCCCCAGCATTTT. This sequence joins TRBV5-6 and TRBJ1-5; a possible D gene is TRBD1 (5 bases). Per the germline V gene, CDR1 is SGHDT and CDR2 is YYEEEE. The CDR3 runs to 16 residues. V gave up 0 bases and J gave up 2 bases, with 12 bases separating them.

The genes are TRBV11-2 and TRBJ1-5, with unresolved D. This CDR3 contains 13 residues. Germline CDR1 and CDR2: SGHAT and FQNNGV. Trimming left V 4 bases short and J 6 bases short, with 10 bases between. CDR3 residues: CASSSGSRQPQHF. The CDR3 coding sequence is TGTGCCAGCAGCTCGGGGTCACGTCAGCCCCAGCATTTT. The variable domain in full, with the rest retrieved from reference TRBV11-2 and TRBJ1-5, is EAGVAQSPRYKIIEKRQSVAFWCNPISGHATLYWYQQILGQGPKLLIQFQNNGVVDDSQLPKDRFSAERLKGVDSTLKIQPAKLEDSAVYLCASSSGSRQPQHFGDGTRLSIL.

The J gene is TRBJ1-4, the V gene TRBV5-1; no clear D gene. The germline V and J ends were trimmed by 0 bases and 1 base, with 7 bases remaining between them. The CDR3 extends over 15 amino acids. Germline values: CDR1 SGHRS, CDR2 YFSETQ. CDR3 DNA: TGCGCCAGCAGCTTGGGCGAGATAACTAATGAAAAACTGTTTTTT. The encoded protein is CASSLGEITNEKLFF.

This clone has only a few counts. The genes are TRBV7-2 and TRBJ1-2; tentative D call: TRBD1 (5 bases). The V and J ends lost 2 bases and 4 bases respectively, with 11 bases between them. Germline-derived CDR1 and CDR2 are SGHTA and FQGNSA. This CDR3 contains 14 residues. This CDR3 is CASSLLGRSYGYTF. The DNA for the CDR3 is TGTGCCAGCAGCTTACTGGGGCGAAGCTATGGCTACACCTTC.

A few counts support this clone. The V gene is TRBV23-1, the J gene TRBJ2-1, with TRBD2 identical over 7 bases. TRBV23-1 is an ORF for which the function is uncertain. V shed 2 bases, J shed 4 bases, and the junction held 11 bases outside the gene matches. CDR3 length equals 17 residues. Written as DNA, the CDR3 is TGCGCCAGCAGTCAAGCCGGGCGGGGGAAAATTTACAATGAGCAGTTCTTC. Its translation is CASSQAGRGKIYNEQFF.

This clone turned up a few times. The chain combines TRBV5-1 with TRBJ1-2, with D uncertain. The length of the CDR3 is 17 residues. Per germline, CDR1 SGHRS and CDR2 YFSETQ. V shed 0 bases and J shed 3 bases, with 18 bases lying between them. The CDR3 nucleotides are TGCGCCAGCAGCTTGGCTAGAGGGCAGGCCTACCACTATGGCTACACCTTC. This gives the protein CASSLARGQAYHYGYTF.

This clone was found a few times. The V and J genes are TRBV5-1 and TRBJ2-5, with D hard to call. CDR1 is SGHRS and CDR2 is YFSETQ in the germline V gene. Deletions cut 0 bases from V and 5 bases from J, with 17 bases between. The CDR3 contains 16 residues. Here the CDR3 DNA reads TGCGCCAGCAGCTTGGGACCGGAGACGAGGTCGGAGACCCAGTACTTC. It codes for CASSLGPETRSETQYF.

The V call is TRBV6-5, the J call TRBJ1-1; possibly TRBD1 for D (5 bases). Trimming left V 4 bases short and J 6 bases short, with 21 bases between. There are 16 residues in the CDR3. The germline V gene has CDR1 MNHEY and CDR2 SVGAGI. In nucleotides, the CDR3 is TGTGCCAGCAGTTTAGATATCCGGGACTCCATCTCTGAAGCTTTCTTT. Amino acids: CASSLDIRDSISEAFF.

The chain recombines TRBV7-2 with TRBJ1-1; TRBD1 is a possible D gene (5 bases). The CDR3 consists of 14 residues. V lost 4 bases to trimming and J lost 4 bases, with 13 bases between them. Looked up from germline, CDR1 is SGHTA and CDR2 is FQGNSA. The CDR3 spells CASSSLGGITEAFF. DNA of the CDR3: TGTGCCAGCAGCTCCCTTGGGGGGATCACTGAAGCTTTCTTT.

This chain links TRBV2 with TRBJ2-5; 7 bases fit TRBD1. V lost 7 bases to trimming and J lost 5 bases; unmatched junction nucleotides: 10. The germline gives CDR1 SNHLY, CDR2 FYNNEI. CDR3 size: 14 residues. CDR3 residues: CASTLGARGETQYF. DNA of the CDR3: TGTGCCAGCACGTTGGGGGCCAGGGGGGAGACCCAGTACTTC.

The chain carries TRBV19 and TRBJ2-5; D might be TRBD2 (5 bases). The V end lost 5 bases, the J end lost 3 bases, and 16 bases lay between the germline ends. Germline V gives CDR1 LNHDA, CDR2 SQIVND (reference sequence). There are 15 residues in the CDR3. The CDR3 nucleotides read TGTGCCAGTAGTGTGGCGGAAGGAGGAAAAGAGACCCAGTACTTC. Its translation: CASSVAEGGKETQYF.

This clone was observed a single time. CDR3 loop: CASSEDAGGYYTF. The CDR3 bases are TGTGCCAGCAGTGAGGATGCAGGGGGCTACTACACCTTC. J is TRBJ1-2 and V is TRBV2, with TRBD1 matching 8 bases. Trimming removed 3 bases from V and 10 bases from J; junction bases left unmatched: 7. CDR3 length equals 13 residues. CDR1 is SNHLY, CDR2 FYNNEI, per germline.

V and J are TRBV30 and TRBJ1-2, with a tentative D call TRBD1 (5 bases). There are 13 residues in the CDR3. Germline CDR1 and CDR2: GTSNPN and SVGIG (reference sequence). V was pared by 2 bases and J by 4 bases, with 11 bases between. The CDR3 coding sequence is TGTGCCTGGAGTACGGTCGGGGGCTATGGCTACACCTTC. Amino acid sequence: CAWSTVGGYGYTF.

There are a few counts of this clone. The gene calls are TRBV4-1 and TRBJ2-4, with 9 bases aligning to TRBD2. The CDR3 runs to 16 residues. The V and J ends lost 5 bases and 2 bases, in that order; junction bases with no gene match: 7. Germline V gene lookup returns CDR1 MGHRA and CDR2 YSYEKL. The CDR3 region has the DNA TGCGCCAGCAGCGAAGTTAGCGGGAGTACCAAAAACATTCAGTACTTC. Translating it yields CASSEVSGSTKNIQYF.

In its sample, this clone was seen a few times. The chain is built from TRBV4-1 and TRBJ2-7; D call uncertain. From germline, CDR1 is MGHRA and CDR2 YSYEKL. The V and J ends lost 0 bases and 7 bases respectively, with 16 bases between them. The CDR3 is 15 residues long. The CDR3 region is CASSQDLKASTEQYF. CDR3 nucleotides: TGCGCCAGCAGCCAAGATTTGAAAGCCTCTACGGAGCAGTACTTC.

V is TRBV7-8 and J is TRBJ2-1, with 13 bases lining up with TRBD2. Germline loops: CDR1 SGHVS, CDR2 FQNEAQ. This CDR3 is built from 15 residues. V shed 2 bases, J shed 6 bases, and the junction held 1 base outside the gene matches. Written as DNA, the CDR3 is TGTGCCAGCAGCTTAAGACTAGCGGGGGGCAATGAGCAGTTCTTC. Its protein is CASSLRLAGGNEQFF.

The table lists this clone with a count of one. At one end, the junction sequence differs from germline, possibly due to a read error. The chain carries TRBV6-5 and TRBJ1-2; 7 bases are shared with TRBD1. Germline-derived CDR1 and CDR2 are MNHEY and SVGAGI. The CDR3 sequence is 14 residues long. The CDR3 here is CASSDSGQNYGYTF. The CDR3 DNA sequence: TGTGCCAGCAGTGACTCGGGACAGAACTATGGCTACACCTTC.

This clone was seen only a few times. The chain couples TRBV2 to TRBJ1-1; 8 nucleotides align to TRBD1. The CDR3 is made up of 13 amino acids. CDR1 is SNHLY, CDR2 FYNNEI, per germline. V shed 6 bases, J shed 4 bases, and the junction held 4 bases outside the gene matches. The CDR3 spells CASRRDRTTEAFF. DNA of the CDR3: TGTGCCAGCAGGCGGGACAGGACCACTGAAGCTTTCTTT.

The rearrangement uses TRBV6-5 and TRBJ1-2; 7 bases match TRBD1. The CDR3 is 14 residues long. The germline gives CDR1 MNHEY, CDR2 SVGAGI. Trimming removed 6 bases from V and 7 bases from J; junction bases left unmatched: 11. The CDR3 spells CASRRNRGLGGYTF. The DNA of the CDR3 is TGTGCCAGCAGGAGGAACAGGGGATTGGGTGGCTACACCTTC.

The rearrangement joins TRBV2 to TRBJ1-4; no definite D call. V lost 8 bases to trimming and J lost 7 bases, with 11 bases between them. CDR3 size: 12 residues. Per the germline V gene, CDR1 is SNHLY and CDR2 is FYNNEI. This CDR3 reads CASHLAGEKLFF. CDR3 nucleotides: TGTGCCAGCCACCTGGCCGGTGAAAAACTGTTTTTT.